The rows below give T cell receptor beta chains drawn from one sample of a study of CD8+CD57+ T cells in acquired aplastic anemia. TCRdb re-called the reads with MiXCR, one entry per CDR3 protein. This sample has 55,000 to 60,000 distinct CDR3 sequences, with roughly 60% found just once. Material for sequencing was sorted CD4+, CD8+, or CD8+CD57+ T cells (not recorded which) from PBMCs. The receptors were gathered from a human donor with aplastic anemia. Both conserved end residues are part of each CDR3. Fields, in order: J gene, D gene, clone size, V gene, CDR3 protein, CDR3 DNA. D genes are given only for firm matches. Size values are once, few and many counts, or a class for expanded clones, and some rows have none.

j_call: TRBJ2-7; d_call: TRBD1; clone_size: NA; v_call: TRBV4-3; cdr3_aa: CASSSGTGSYEQYF; cdr3_nt: TGCGCCAGCAGTTCCGGGACAGGGTCCTACGAGCAGTACTTC
j_call: TRBJ2-5; d_call: NA; clone_size: NA; v_call: TRBV20-1; cdr3_aa: CSARLDFQETQYF; cdr3_nt: TGCAGTGCTCGACTGGACTTTCAAGAGACCCAGTACTTC
j_call: TRBJ2-2; d_call: NA; clone_size: NA; v_call: TRBV20-1; cdr3_aa: CSARDFRDTGELFF; cdr3_nt: TGCAGTGCTAGAGATTTTAGGGACACCGGGGAGCTGTTTTTT
j_call: TRBJ2-7; d_call: TRBD1; clone_size: NA; v_call: TRBV10-3; cdr3_aa: CAIRRGQGFYEQYF; cdr3_nt: TGTGCCATCAGGAGGGGACAGGGGTTCTACGAGCAGTACTTC
j_call: TRBJ2-1; d_call: NA; clone_size: NA; v_call: TRBV4-1; cdr3_aa: CASSQGLETYNEQFF; cdr3_nt: TGCGCCAGCAGCCAAGGACTGGAGACATACAATGAGCAGTTCTTC
j_call: TRBJ2-1; d_call: TRBD1; clone_size: NA; v_call: TRBV2; cdr3_aa: CASRPGQGGNEQFF; cdr3_nt: TGTGCCAGCAGACCCGGACAGGGAGGCAATGAGCAGTTCTTC
j_call: TRBJ1-6; d_call: NA; clone_size: few; v_call: TRBV5-6; cdr3_aa: CASSLLPWDSPLHF; cdr3_nt: TGTGCCAGCAGCTTGCTGCCTTGGGATTCACCCCTCCACTTT
j_call: TRBJ2-7; d_call: TRBD2; clone_size: few; v_call: TRBV4-2; cdr3_aa: CASSSRLAGGYEQYF; cdr3_nt: TGTGCCAGCAGCTCCCGACTAGCGGGAGGGTACGAGCAGTACTTC
j_call: TRBJ2-2; d_call: TRBD2; clone_size: NA; v_call: TRBV27; cdr3_aa: CASSLGGGTPGELFF; cdr3_nt: TGTGCCAGCAGTTTAGGCGGGGGAACCCCCGGGGAGCTGTTTTTT
j_call: TRBJ1-5; d_call: NA; clone_size: few; v_call: TRBV2; cdr3_aa: CASSDRQNQPQHF; cdr3_nt: TGTGCCAGCAGTGACAGACAGAATCAGCCCCAGCATTTT
j_call: TRBJ2-7; d_call: NA; clone_size: many; v_call: TRBV12-3/TRBV12-4; cdr3_aa: CASSPRDYEQYF; cdr3_nt: TGTGCCAGCAGTCCGCGAGACTACGAGCAGTACTTC
j_call: TRBJ2-5; d_call: TRBD1; clone_size: NA; v_call: TRBV29-1; cdr3_aa: CSVPGTGDSETQYF; cdr3_nt: TGCAGCGTTCCCGGGACAGGGGATTCTGAGACCCAGTACTTC
j_call: TRBJ1-5; d_call: NA; clone_size: many; v_call: TRBV15; cdr3_aa: CATSRASRAERLGQPQHF; cdr3_nt: TGTGCCACCAGCAGGGCATCTAGGGCGGAACGGTTAGGGCAGCCCCAGCATTTT
j_call: TRBJ2-7; d_call: NA; clone_size: few; v_call: TRBV7-2; cdr3_aa: CASSIQASYEQYF; cdr3_nt: TGTGCCAGCTCGATACAGGCCTCCTACGAGCAGTACTTC
j_call: TRBJ2-7; d_call: TRBD2; clone_size: medium-sized; v_call: TRBV24-1; cdr3_aa: CATSDSGGYEQYF; cdr3_nt: TGTGCCACCAGTGACAGCGGGGGGTACGAGCAGTACTTC
j_call: TRBJ2-7; d_call: NA; clone_size: NA; v_call: TRBV20-1; cdr3_aa: CSARTGHNYEQYF; cdr3_nt: TGCAGTGCTAGGACGGGACATAACTACGAGCAGTACTTC
j_call: TRBJ2-5; d_call: NA; clone_size: NA; v_call: TRBV19; cdr3_aa: CASSIGGGAAWETQYF; cdr3_nt: TGTGCCAGTAGTATAGGTGGGGGGGCCGCGTGGGAGACCCAGTACTTC
j_call: TRBJ2-1; d_call: NA; clone_size: NA; v_call: TRBV2; cdr3_aa: CASSLIGDEQFF; cdr3_nt: TGTGCCAGCAGCTTAATTGGGGATGAGCAGTTCTTC
j_call: TRBJ2-1; d_call: NA; clone_size: few; v_call: TRBV27; cdr3_aa: CASTPSLGESYNEQFF; cdr3_nt: TGTGCCAGCACGCCTAGCTTGGGCGAATCCTACAATGAGCAGTTCTTC
j_call: TRBJ2-7; d_call: TRBD2; clone_size: NA; v_call: TRBV2; cdr3_aa: CASSVAGPGEQYF; cdr3_nt: TGTGCCAGCAGCGTAGCGGGGCCGGGTGAGCAGTACTTC
j_call: TRBJ1-1; d_call: NA; clone_size: NA; v_call: TRBV15; cdr3_aa: CATSRALGANTEAFF; cdr3_nt: TGTGCCACCAGCAGGGCACTTGGAGCGAACACTGAAGCTTTCTTT
j_call: TRBJ2-7; d_call: NA; clone_size: many; v_call: TRBV19; cdr3_aa: CASSGTGLLSLEQYF; cdr3_nt: TGTGCCAGTAGTGGGACGGGACTCCTCTCCCTCGAGCAGTACTTC
j_call: TRBJ1-2; d_call: NA; clone_size: NA; v_call: TRBV7-9; cdr3_aa: CASSMDQDGYTF; cdr3_nt: TGTGCCAGCAGCATGGACCAGGATGGCTACACCTTC
j_call: TRBJ2-1; d_call: TRBD2; clone_size: NA; v_call: TRBV7-3; cdr3_aa: CASSYGTSNEQFF; cdr3_nt: TGTGCCAGCAGCTACGGGACTAGCAATGAGCAGTTCTTC
j_call: TRBJ1-2; d_call: TRBD1; clone_size: NA; v_call: TRBV10-3; cdr3_aa: CAISEGQGIYGYTF; cdr3_nt: TGTGCCATCAGTGAAGGACAGGGCATCTATGGCTACACCTTC
j_call: TRBJ2-7; d_call: NA; clone_size: NA; v_call: TRBV24-1; cdr3_aa: CATSDLGRISYEQYF; cdr3_nt: TGTGCCACCAGTGATTTAGGGAGAATCTCCTACGAGCAGTACTTC
j_call: TRBJ1-2; d_call: NA; clone_size: NA; v_call: TRBV11-1; cdr3_aa: CASSLEQDQFNYGYTF; cdr3_nt: TGTGCCAGCAGCTTAGAGCAGGACCAATTTAACTATGGCTACACCTTC
j_call: TRBJ2-7; d_call: NA; clone_size: NA; v_call: TRBV2; cdr3_aa: CASRGLPSYEQYF; cdr3_nt: TGTGCCAGCAGGGGGCTGCCCTCCTACGAGCAGTACTTC
j_call: TRBJ1-5; d_call: NA; clone_size: many; v_call: TRBV27; cdr3_aa: CASSFTMGLNQPQHF; cdr3_nt: TGTGCCAGCAGTTTCACAATGGGGCTCAATCAGCCCCAGCATTTT
j_call: TRBJ2-5; d_call: TRBD2; clone_size: NA; v_call: TRBV10-3; cdr3_aa: CAISEYAGGVQETQYF; cdr3_nt: TGTGCCATCAGTGAGTACGCGGGGGGGGTCCAAGAGACCCAGTACTTC
j_call: TRBJ1-2; d_call: NA; clone_size: NA; v_call: TRBV10-3; cdr3_aa: CASSLGSDYGYTF; cdr3_nt: TGTGCCTCATCCTTAGGATCGGACTATGGCTACACCTTC
j_call: TRBJ1-1; d_call: NA; clone_size: once; v_call: TRBV7-3; cdr3_aa: CAISDRQNTEAFF; cdr3_nt: TGTGCCATCAGTGACCGGCAGAACACTGAAGCTTTCTTT
j_call: TRBJ2-5; d_call: NA; clone_size: NA; v_call: TRBV7-6; cdr3_aa: CASISQGLVETQYF; cdr3_nt: TGTGCCAGCATTAGTCAGGGTCTTGTGGAGACCCAGTACTTC
j_call: TRBJ1-2; d_call: NA; clone_size: few; v_call: TRBV10-3; cdr3_aa: CAITTEAGASGYTF; cdr3_nt: TGTGCCATCACCACCGAGGCGGGGGCGAGTGGCTACACCTTC
j_call: TRBJ2-7; d_call: NA; clone_size: NA; v_call: TRBV20-1; cdr3_aa: CSASGQLQTYEQYF; cdr3_nt: TGCAGTGCTAGCGGGCAGTTACAGACCTACGAGCAGTACTTC
j_call: TRBJ2-1; d_call: TRBD2; clone_size: many; v_call: TRBV18; cdr3_aa: CASSGGSSYNEQFF; cdr3_nt: TGTGCCAGCTCGGGGGGGAGCTCCTACAATGAGCAGTTCTTC
j_call: TRBJ1-2; d_call: NA; clone_size: NA; v_call: TRBV9; cdr3_aa: CAGSEDTVNYGYTF; cdr3_nt: TGTGCCGGCAGCGAAGACACGGTTAACTATGGCTACACCTTC
j_call: TRBJ2-2; d_call: TRBD2; clone_size: NA; v_call: TRBV7-2; cdr3_aa: CASSLTGGTGELFF; cdr3_nt: TGTGCCAGCAGCTTAACGGGGGGGACCGGGGAGCTGTTTTTT
j_call: TRBJ1-5; d_call: NA; clone_size: NA; v_call: TRBV2; cdr3_aa: CASSVGIQPQHF; cdr3_nt: TGTGCCAGCAGTGTAGGCATCCAGCCCCAGCATTTT
j_call: TRBJ1-2; d_call: NA; clone_size: NA; v_call: TRBV10-3; cdr3_aa: CAISETGQGNGYTF; cdr3_nt: TGTGCCATCAGTGAGACAGGGCAAGGCAATGGCTACACCTTC
j_call: TRBJ2-1; d_call: TRBD2; clone_size: NA; v_call: TRBV20-1; cdr3_aa: CSARDPLSLAGYNEQFF; cdr3_nt: TGCAGTGCTAGAGATCCCTTATCGCTAGCGGGCTACAATGAGCAGTTCTTC
j_call: TRBJ1-1; d_call: NA; clone_size: NA; v_call: TRBV7-9; cdr3_aa: CASSLGVTVNTEAFF; cdr3_nt: TGTGCCAGCAGCTTAGGGGTGACGGTGAACACTGAAGCTTTCTTT
j_call: TRBJ1-5; d_call: TRBD1; clone_size: NA; v_call: TRBV25-1; cdr3_aa: CASGRPMDRGSNQPQHF; cdr3_nt: TGTGCCAGCGGCCGACCGATGGACAGGGGGAGCAATCAGCCCCAGCATTTT
j_call: TRBJ1-5; d_call: NA; clone_size: NA; v_call: TRBV20-1; cdr3_aa: CSARAVDQPQHF; cdr3_nt: TGCAGTGCTAGAGCCGTTGATCAGCCCCAGCATTTT
j_call: TRBJ1-4; d_call: TRBD1; clone_size: many; v_call: TRBV6-1; cdr3_aa: CASSEVTGQGGEKLFF; cdr3_nt: TGTGCCAGCAGTGAAGTTACGGGGCAGGGGGGCGAAAAACTGTTTTTT
j_call: TRBJ1-1; d_call: NA; clone_size: NA; v_call: TRBV13; cdr3_aa: CASTDPPNTEAFF; cdr3_nt: TGTGCCAGCACTGACCCGCCGAACACTGAAGCTTTCTTT
j_call: TRBJ2-1; d_call: TRBD2; clone_size: NA; v_call: TRBV10-3; cdr3_aa: CAISPGLAGTYNEQFF; cdr3_nt: TGTGCCATCAGTCCGGGACTAGCGGGGACATACAATGAGCAGTTCTTC
j_call: TRBJ2-3; d_call: TRBD2; clone_size: many; v_call: TRBV4-1; cdr3_aa: CASSQDLLPSGGTDTQYF; cdr3_nt: TGCGCCAGCAGCCAAGATCTCCTCCCTAGCGGGGGTACGGATACGCAGTATTTT
j_call: TRBJ1-3; d_call: NA; clone_size: once; v_call: TRBV2; cdr3_aa: CASSAGSGNTIYF; cdr3_nt: TGTGCCAGCAGTGCCGGCTCTGGAAACACCATATATTTT
j_call: TRBJ1-1; d_call: TRBD1; clone_size: many; v_call: TRBV6-6; cdr3_aa: CASSTLQGAADEAFF; cdr3_nt: TGTGCCAGCAGTACCCTTCAGGGGGCAGCCGATGAAGCTTTCTTT
j_call: TRBJ2-7; d_call: NA; clone_size: many; v_call: TRBV7-9; cdr3_aa: CASSLETGPYEQYF; cdr3_nt: TGTGCCAGCAGCTTAGAAACAGGGCCCTACGAGCAGTACTTC
j_call: TRBJ2-7; d_call: NA; clone_size: medium-sized; v_call: TRBV7-8; cdr3_aa: CASSLLVGSEQYF; cdr3_nt: TGTGCCAGCAGCTTATTGGTGGGGAGTGAGCAGTACTTC
j_call: TRBJ2-7; d_call: NA; clone_size: NA; v_call: TRBV6-1; cdr3_aa: CASSVQDSAQVAYF; cdr3_nt: TGTGCCAGCAGTGTCCAGGACAGCGCCCAAGTTGCGTACTTC
j_call: TRBJ2-3; d_call: NA; clone_size: many; v_call: TRBV19; cdr3_aa: CGREPTDTQYF; cdr3_nt: TGTGGGAGGGAACCCACAGATACGCAGTATTTT
j_call: TRBJ2-5; d_call: NA; clone_size: NA; v_call: TRBV7-9; cdr3_aa: CAYEVAAYQETQYF; cdr3_nt: TGTGCCTACGAGGTAGCGGCGTACCAAGAGACCCAGTACTTC